These T cell receptor beta chains were read from a single sample in a study of T cells in Graves' hyperthyroidism and ophthalmopathy. TCRdb itself ran the multiplex PCR reads through MiXCR, one entry per CDR3 protein. The profile shows roughly 520,000 distinct CDR3 sequences, roughly 25% of them singletons. Source material: blood. These receptors were collected from a woman aged 25 to 39 with Graves' ophthalmopathy. The CDR3 runs from the conserved cysteine through the conserved F or W. D genes are given only for firm matches. Not every row has a clone size; where given, it reads once, few, many or a size class.

TRBJ2-3	few	TRBV12-3/TRBV12-4	.	CASSSRQETDTQYF	TGTGCCAGCAGTTCGAGACAGGAGACAGATACGCAGTATTTT
TRBJ2-7	many	TRBV18	TRBD2	CASSHASGTYEQYF	TGTGCCAGCTCACATGCTAGCGGTACCTACGAGCAGTACTTC
TRBJ1-2	few	TRBV29-1	.	CSVDRDMGNYGYTF	TGCAGCGTTGACCGGGACATGGGGAACTATGGCTACACCTTC
TRBJ2-7	.	TRBV7-9	.	CASSLEPPRSHEQYF	TGTGCCAGCAGCTTAGAGCCCCCCCGATCGCACGAGCAGTACTTC
TRBJ2-7	few	TRBV4-1	TRBD1	CASSPDRGYYEQYF	TGCGCCAGCAGTCCCGACAGGGGATACTACGAGCAGTACTTC
TRBJ1-5	many	TRBV6-1	.	CASSAGWDSNQPQHF	TGTGCCAGCAGTGCAGGGTGGGATAGCAATCAGCCCCAGCATTTT
TRBJ1-3	.	TRBV28	.	CASRPPTTTAGNTIYF	TGTGCCAGCAGACCCCCGACAACCACCGCTGGAAACACCATATATTTT
TRBJ1-1	.	TRBV6-4	.	CASSPIGGYMNTEAFF	TGTGCCAGCAGTCCCATCGGAGGATACATGAACACTGAAGCTTTCTTT
TRBJ2-7	few	TRBV27	TRBD1	CASSLNGRTGPSYEQYF	TGTGCCAGCAGTTTAAATGGTCGGACAGGGCCCTCCTACGAGCAGTACTTC
TRBJ1-6	many	TRBV27	TRBD1	CASSDPGQGLSSPLHF	TGTGCCAGCAGCGATCCGGGACAGGGTCTTAGTTCACCCCTCCACTTT
TRBJ1-5	.	TRBV4-3	TRBD1	CASSQGQGATHQPQHF	TGCGCCAGCAGCCAGGGACAGGGGGCTACTCATCAGCCCCAGCATTTT
TRBJ1-5	.	TRBV25-1	.	CASMGSNQPQHF	TGTGCCAGCATGGGGTCCAATCAGCCCCAGCATTTT
TRBJ1-1	many	TRBV27	.	CASSLSGLAEAFF	TGTGCCAGCAGTTTATCGGGGTTGGCTGAAGCTTTCTTT
TRBJ1-2	many	TRBV4-3	.	CASSQDFRGQPHYGYTF	TGCGCCAGCAGCCAAGATTTCAGGGGCCAGCCCCATTATGGCTACACCTTC
TRBJ1-1	few	TRBV7-3	.	CASSSGLDTEAFF	TGTGCCAGCAGCTCCGGGTTAGACACTGAAGCTTTCTTT
TRBJ2-7	.	TRBV19	.	CASSMKGFEQYF	TGTGCCAGTAGTATGAAGGGGTTTGAGCAGTACTTC
TRBJ2-7	many	TRBV6-1	.	CASSAGSADSYEQYF	TGTGCCAGCAGTGCTGGGTCCGCAGACTCCTACGAGCAGTACTTC
TRBJ2-7	.	TRBV7-2	.	CASRWYRVASYEQYF	TGTGCCAGCAGGTGGTACAGGGTGGCCTCCTACGAGCAGTACTTC
TRBJ1-1	many	TRBV6-5	TRBD1	CASSFLDRGESTEAFF	TGTGCCAGCAGTTTCTTGGACAGGGGAGAATCCACTGAAGCTTTCTTT
TRBJ2-7	many	TRBV29-1	.	CSVDATLGDEQYF	TGCAGCGTTGATGCGACCTTGGGGGACGAGCAGTACTTC
TRBJ1-2	many	TRBV28	.	CASSLSPQYYGYTF	TGTGCCAGCAGCCTCTCTCCACAGTACTATGGCTACACCTTC
TRBJ1-2	many	TRBV20-1	.	CSARARGGANYGYTF	TGCAGTGCTAGGGCCCGTGGTGGAGCTAACTATGGCTACACCTTC
TRBJ2-7	.	TRBV28	TRBD1	CASSPGQSPEQYF	TGTGCCAGCAGCCCGGGACAGAGTCCCGAGCAGTACTTC
TRBJ2-5	many	TRBV11-2	.	CASSLLQGYQETQYF	TGTGCCAGCAGCTTATTACAGGGTTATCAAGAGACCCAGTACTTC
TRBJ2-6	many	TRBV12-3/TRBV12-4	.	CASGRTGAHVLTF	TGTGCCAGCGGCAGGACCGGGGCCCACGTCCTGACTTTC
TRBJ1-1	few	TRBV6-1	TRBD1	CASSTGTGGAGTEAFF	TGTGCCAGCAGTACCGGGACAGGGGGCGCGGGCACTGAAGCTTTCTTT
TRBJ1-6	few	TRBV7-2	TRBD1	CASSLAGGGNSPLHF	TGTGCCAGCAGCTTAGCAGGGGGCGGTAATTCACCCCTCCACTTT
TRBJ2-7	many	TRBV20-1	.	CSALRGYEQYF	TGCAGTGCCCTCAGGGGATACGAGCAGTACTTC
TRBJ2-5	many	TRBV30	TRBD2	CAWTSSGGSETQYF	TGTGCCTGGACGTCTAGCGGGGGGAGTGAGACCCAGTACTTC
TRBJ1-1	few	TRBV2	.	CASSFRSNTEAFF	TGTGCCAGCAGTTTCAGGTCAAACACTGAAGCTTTCTTT
TRBJ1-3	many	TRBV15	TRBD1	CATSRDRGQRSGNTIYF	TGTGCCACCAGCAGAGATAGGGGACAGCGCTCTGGAAACACCATATATTTT
TRBJ2-7	.	TRBV6-2/TRBV6-3	TRBD2	CASSSAGGGTYEQYF	TGTGCCAGCAGTTCCGCCGGCGGGGGGACCTACGAGCAGTACTTC
TRBJ1-2	many	TRBV7-8	TRBD1	CASSLGGTGIYGYTF	TGTGCCAGCAGCTTAGGTGGGACAGGAATCTATGGCTACACCTTC
TRBJ2-6	many	TRBV19	.	CASSIDGGAGANVLTF	TGTGCCAGTAGTATAGACGGAGGGGCTGGGGCCAACGTCCTGACTTTC
TRBJ2-2	many	TRBV5-1	TRBD1	CASSLLQGAHTGELFF	TGCGCCAGCAGCTTGCTGCAGGGGGCTCACACCGGGGAGCTGTTTTTT
TRBJ2-7	few	TRBV4-1	.	CASSQDALAMSSYEQYF	TGCGCCAGCAGCCAAGATGCTCTAGCGATGAGCTCCTACGAGCAGTACTTC
TRBJ1-3	few	TRBV12-3/TRBV12-4	.	CASSFRGSSGNTIYF	TGTGCCAGCAGTTTTCGGGGGTCTTCTGGAAACACCATATATTTT
TRBJ2-5	many	TRBV28	TRBD1	CASNPGGAETQYF	TGTGCCAGCAACCCAGGGGGCGCGGAGACCCAGTACTTC
TRBJ2-4	few	TRBV20-1	TRBD1	CSASPVSGQGTAKNIQYF	TGCAGTGCTAGTCCCGTCAGCGGACAGGGGACGGCCAAAAACATTCAGTACTTC
TRBJ1-1	.	TRBV12-3/TRBV12-4	TRBD1	CASSFDRDMNTEAFF	TGTGCCAGCAGTTTCGACAGGGATATGAACACTGAAGCTTTCTTT
TRBJ2-5	many	TRBV20-1	TRBD2	CSAWSASGGWQEAQYF	TGCAGTGCCTGGTCCGCTAGCGGGGGGTGGCAAGAGGCCCAGTACTTC
TRBJ1-5	few	TRBV28	.	CASSLWAGYNQPQHF	TGTGCCAGCAGTTTATGGGCAGGGTACAATCAGCCCCAGCATTTT
TRBJ1-1	few	TRBV2	.	CASRTRANTEAFF	TGTGCCAGTCGCACGCGAGCGAACACTGAAGCTTTCTTT
TRBJ1-3	.	TRBV2	.	CASSEATGKWSASGNTIYF	TGTGCCAGCAGTGAAGCGACAGGAAAATGGTCGGCCTCTGGAAACACCATATATTTT
TRBJ1-2	many	TRBV3-1	.	CASSQVAGRGHGYTF	TGTGCCAGCAGCCAAGTGGCAGGGAGAGGCCATGGCTACACCTTC
TRBJ2-2	few	TRBV6-5	.	CASSYSRQANTGELFF	TGTGCCAGCAGTTACTCGAGACAGGCGAACACCGGGGAGCTGTTTTTT
TRBJ1-2	many	TRBV20-1	TRBD1	CSARDGAGGFDYGYTF	TGCAGTGCTAGAGATGGGGCAGGGGGGTTCGACTATGGCTACACCTTC
TRBJ2-7	many	TRBV20-1	.	CSARQVGSNTIYEQYF	TGCAGTGCTAGACAAGTGGGGTCAAATACAATCTACGAGCAGTACTTC
TRBJ1-2	few	TRBV28	.	CASSLSWPGSNYGYTF	TGTGCCAGCAGTTTAAGTTGGCCAGGGTCTAACTATGGCTACACCTTC
TRBJ2-3	.	TRBV4-3	.	CASSGAGGGLPDTQYF	TGCGCCAGCAGCGGTGCGGGCGGGGGCCTCCCAGATACGCAGTATTTT
TRBJ1-5	many	TRBV6-2/TRBV6-3	.	CASSYGPINQPQHF	TGTGCCAGCAGTTACGGCCCGATCAATCAGCCACAGCATTTT
TRBJ2-7	many	TRBV6-2/TRBV6-3	.	CASTVYGGSYEQYF	TGTGCCAGCACTGTCTACGGGGGCTCCTACGAGCAGTACTTC
TRBJ2-1	many	TRBV6-1	.	CASSPRTVNNEQFF	TGTGCCAGCAGTCCCCGGACAGTCAACAATGAGCAGTTCTTC
TRBJ2-7	few	TRBV7-8	.	CASSLNRQNEQYF	TGTGCCAGCAGCTTAAATAGACAGAACGAGCAGTACTTC
TRBJ1-1	many	TRBV6-2/TRBV6-3	.	CASSYSENTEAFF	TGTGCCAGCAGTTACTCCGAGAACACTGAAGCTTTCTTT
TRBJ2-3	.	TRBV12-5	TRBD2	CASGWVPGTSGVSSTDTQYF	TGTGCTAGTGGTTGGGTGCCCGGAACTAGCGGGGTCTCCAGCACAGATACGCAGTATTTT
TRBJ2-7	few	TRBV20-1	TRBD1	CSASLGTGSSYEQYF	TGCAGTGCTAGTCTCGGGACAGGGAGCTCCTACGAGCAGTACTTC
TRBJ1-1	.	TRBV4-1	.	CASSRVPRGLDTEAFF	TGCGCCAGCAGCCGCGTCCCCAGGGGTTTGGACACTGAAGCTTTCTTT
TRBJ2-7	.	TRBV7-2	TRBD2	CASSSPGLPYEQYF	TGTGCCAGCAGCTCACCGGGACTACCGTACGAGCAGTACTTC